This TCR beta chain originates from a study of T cell responses to AZD1222 COVID-19 vaccine. Whole-study findings and limits: Across the whole spike, CD4 TCRs peaked at regions 160-218 and 743-854. Among the donors, most were white British and more were female, and clonal diversity was possibly underestimated. No repertoire was sampled before or during the peak T cell response, only after it.

Comment on this clone: No antigen is known for it.

The table came from immunoSEQ multiplex PCR; TCRdb's copy has only in-frame clones and leaves some out. The sample has 60,000 to 100,000 clones; 92% are singletons. CDR3 size: 15 residues. CDR1 LGHNA and CDR2 YSLEER come from the germline V gene. V gave up 0 bases and J gave up 3 bases, with 12 bases separating them. The material sequenced was peripheral blood, taken on day 0 of MenACWY control vaccination. The origin of this receptor is an adult in good health. The V and J genes are TRBV4-3 and TRBJ2-7; D uncertain. CDR3 amino acids: CASSQESESFYEQYF. CDR3 nucleotide sequence: TGCGCCAGCAGCCAAGAATCCGAGTCGTTCTACGAGCAGTACTTC.